This entry concerns a single T cell receptor beta chain. This record comes from a study of OX40 agonist ivuxolimab in advanced cancers. The overall study: Patients received ivuxolimab, an intravenous treatment, every 2 weeks at 0.01 to 10 mg/kg.

The method was immunoSEQ multiplex PCR; TCRdb's version includes in-frame clones alone and lacks a portion of them. Of 15,000 or so clones in the sample, around 79% were seen once. Germline V gene sequence: CDR1 SQVTM, CDR2 ANQGSEA. The CDR3 runs to 15 residues. The V end was cut by 7 bases, the J end by 1 base, with 19 bases between. J is TRBJ1-1 and V is TRBV29-1; the D is unclear. The material sequenced was CD4+ or CD8+ T cells sorted from blood, taken in a trial of the OX40 agonist ivuxolimab. The clonotype comes from an adult with an advanced solid tumor such as melanoma, head and neck, liver or kidney cancer. Here the CDR3 reads CSAAVGWVENTEAFF. DNA of the CDR3: TGCAGCGCTGCTGTGGGATGGGTCGAGAACACTGAAGCTTTCTTT.